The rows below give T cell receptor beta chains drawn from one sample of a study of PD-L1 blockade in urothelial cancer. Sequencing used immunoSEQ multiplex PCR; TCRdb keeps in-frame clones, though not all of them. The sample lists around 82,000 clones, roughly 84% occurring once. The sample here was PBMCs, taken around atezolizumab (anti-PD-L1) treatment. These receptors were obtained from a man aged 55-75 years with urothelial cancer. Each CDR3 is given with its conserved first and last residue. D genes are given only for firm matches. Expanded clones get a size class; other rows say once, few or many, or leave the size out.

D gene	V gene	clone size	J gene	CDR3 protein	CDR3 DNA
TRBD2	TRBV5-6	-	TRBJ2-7	CASSFGLAGGYEQYF	TGTGCCAGCAGCTTTGGGCTAGCGGGGGGATACGAGCAGTACTTC
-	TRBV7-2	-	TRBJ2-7	CASSWAGTLEQYF	TGTGCCAGCAGCTGGGCCGGGACTCTAGAGCAGTACTTC
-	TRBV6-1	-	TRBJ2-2	CASSVVTRQGGELFF	TGTGCCAGCAGTGTAGTGACAAGGCAGGGCGGGGAGCTGTTTTTT
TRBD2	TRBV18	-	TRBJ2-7	CASSPTGTSGGSSYEQYF	TGTGCCAGCTCACCAACCGGGACTAGCGGGGGTAGCTCCTACGAGCAGTACTTC
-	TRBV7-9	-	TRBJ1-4	CASSPTGGNEKLFF	TGTGCCAGCAGCCCCACCGGGGGTAATGAAAAACTGTTTTTT
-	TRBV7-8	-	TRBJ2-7	CASSLQGGTYEQYF	TGTGCCAGCAGCTTACAGGGGGGAACGTACGAGCAGTACTTC
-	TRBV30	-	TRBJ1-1	CAWIDRSQNTEAFF	TGTGCCTGGATAGACAGGTCCCAGAACACTGAAGCTTTCTTT
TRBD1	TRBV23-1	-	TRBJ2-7	CASSLPGGQAPWEQYF	TGCGCCAGCAGTCTCCCCGGGGGACAGGCCCCCTGGGAGCAGTACTTC
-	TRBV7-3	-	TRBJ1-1	CASSLYLNTEAFF	TGTGCCAGCAGCTTGTATCTGAACACTGAAGCTTTCTTT
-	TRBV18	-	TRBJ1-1	CASSPTEGRRTEAFF	TGTGCCAGCTCACCCACGGAGGGTCGGAGGACTGAAGCTTTCTTT
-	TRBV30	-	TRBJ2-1	CAWRGNSYNEQFF	TGTGCCTGGCGGGGGAACTCCTACAATGAGCAGTTCTTC
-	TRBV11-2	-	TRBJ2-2	CASSLAGRRTGELFF	TGTGCCAGCAGCTTAGCGGGGAGGCGGACCGGGGAGCTGTTTTTT
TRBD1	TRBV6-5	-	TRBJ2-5	CASSSYKRTGRETQYF	TGTGCCAGCAGTTCCTATAAAAGGACAGGGAGAGAGACCCAGTACTTC
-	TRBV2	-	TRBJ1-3	CASSGRTGGFGNTIYF	TGTGCCAGCAGTGGCCGCACAGGAGGGTTCGGAAACACCATATATTTT
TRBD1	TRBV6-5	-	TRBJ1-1	CASRTGTGFNEAFF	TGTGCCAGCAGGACCGGGACAGGGTTCAATGAAGCTTTCTTT
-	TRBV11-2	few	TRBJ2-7	CASSLARSYEQYF	TGTGCCAGCAGCTTAGCCAGGTCCTACGAGCAGTACTTC
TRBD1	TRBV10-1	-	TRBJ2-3	CASSRQGGTDTQYF	TGCGCCAGCAGTCGACAGGGGGGGACAGATACGCAGTATTTT
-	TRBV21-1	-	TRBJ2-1	CASSISGTGTYNEQFF	TGTGCCAGCAGCATCTCCGGGACAGGGACTTACAATGAGCAGTTCTTC
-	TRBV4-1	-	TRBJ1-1	CASSQQGGWTEAFF	TGCGCCAGCAGCCAACAGGGAGGTTGGACTGAAGCTTTCTTT
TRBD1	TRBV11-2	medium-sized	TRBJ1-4	CASRRTGGEKLFF	TGTGCCAGCAGGCGGACAGGGGGAGAAAAACTGTTTTTT
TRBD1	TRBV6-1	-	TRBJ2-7	CASSSRQGVYEQYF	TGTGCCAGCAGTTCCCGACAGGGAGTGTACGAGCAGTACTTC
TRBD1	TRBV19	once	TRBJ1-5	CASSDTGTGLYSKTQHF	TGTGCCAGTAGTGACACCGGGACAGGGCTTTACTCGAAAACCCAGCATTTT
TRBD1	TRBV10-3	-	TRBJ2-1	CAIKKRPGQGDPGNYNEQFF	TGTGCCATCAAGAAAAGACCGGGACAGGGGGACCCGGGGAATTACAATGAGCAGTTCTTC
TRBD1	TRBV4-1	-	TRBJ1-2	CASSLTGARGNGYTF	TGCGCCAGCAGCCTCACAGGGGCGCGGGGTAACGGCTACACCTTC
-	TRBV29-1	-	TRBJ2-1	CSVVGRSGSYNEQFF	TGCAGCGTTGTTGGACGGAGCGGGTCCTACAATGAGCAGTTCTTC
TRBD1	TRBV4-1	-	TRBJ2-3	CASSQDGGQGANTQYF	TGCGCCAGCAGCCAAGATGGGGGACAGGGGGCGAATACGCAGTATTTT
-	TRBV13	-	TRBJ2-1	CASSLRLTSSYNEQFF	TGTGCCAGCAGCTTACGGCTCACTAGCTCCTACAATGAGCAGTTCTTC
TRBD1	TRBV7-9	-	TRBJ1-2	CASSFLTGTGGEGYTF	TGTGCCAGCAGCTTCCTCACCGGGACAGGGGGCGAAGGCTACACCTTC
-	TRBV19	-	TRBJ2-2	CASSRGGRGTGELFF	TGTGCCAGTAGTAGGGGGGGGCGCGGGACCGGGGAGCTGTTTTTT
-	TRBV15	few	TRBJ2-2	CATQISNTGELFF	TGTGCCACACAGATCTCGAACACCGGGGAGCTGTTTTTT
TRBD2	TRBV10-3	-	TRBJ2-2	CAISKSRGGLTGELFF	TGTGCCATCAGTAAATCACGGGGGGGCCTCACCGGGGAGCTGTTTTTT
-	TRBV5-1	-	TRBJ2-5	CASSPYRGGTQYF	TGCGCCAGCAGCCCTTACAGGGGGGGGACCCAGTACTTC
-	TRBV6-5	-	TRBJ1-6	CASSYGEGQRNSPLHF	TGTGCCAGCAGTTACGGGGAGGGGCAACGGAATTCACCCCTCCACTTT
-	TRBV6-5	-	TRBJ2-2	CASSTTGTTGELFF	TGTGCCAGCAGCACTACTGGAACCACCGGGGAGCTGTTTTTT
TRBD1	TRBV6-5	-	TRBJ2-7	CASSNDRGTYEQYF	TGTGCCAGCAGTAACGACAGGGGGACCTACGAGCAGTACTTC
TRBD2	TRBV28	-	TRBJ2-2	CASSVVSGPNTGELFF	TGTGCCAGCAGTGTAGTTAGCGGGCCGAACACCGGGGAGCTGTTTTTT
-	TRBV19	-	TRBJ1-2	CASSPGHLNYGYTF	TGTGCCAGTAGCCCCGGACACCTTAACTATGGCTACACCTTC
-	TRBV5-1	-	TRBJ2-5	CASSLDPPIGTQYF	TGCGCCAGCAGCTTGGATCCACCCATCGGGACCCAGTACTTC
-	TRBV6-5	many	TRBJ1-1	CASSYSARGATEAFF	TGTGCCAGCAGTTACTCAGCACGGGGGGCCACTGAAGCTTTCTTT
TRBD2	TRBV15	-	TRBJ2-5	CATSAPGLAGETQYF	TGTGCCACCAGCGCTCCGGGACTAGCGGGAGAGACCCAGTACTTC
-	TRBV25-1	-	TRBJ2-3	CASSFGGSTDTQYF	TGTGCCAGCAGTTTCGGGGGTTCGACAGATACGCAGTATTTT
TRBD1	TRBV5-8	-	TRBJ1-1	CASSQTGTMNTEAFF	TGTGCCAGCAGCCAGACAGGGACCATGAACACTGAAGCTTTCTTT
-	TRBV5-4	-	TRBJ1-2	CASSFQSSGGYTF	TGTGCCAGCAGCTTCCAAAGTTCGGGAGGCTACACCTTC
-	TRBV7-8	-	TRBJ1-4	CASSLNDDKKLFF	TGTGCCAGCAGCTTAAACGACGACAAAAAACTGTTTTTT
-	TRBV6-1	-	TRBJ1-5	CASSLGGTTNQPQHF	TGTGCCAGCAGCCTCGGGGGAACAACTAATCAGCCCCAGCATTTT
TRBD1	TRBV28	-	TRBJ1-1	CASAGQWVNTEAFF	TGTGCCAGCGCGGGACAGTGGGTAAACACTGAAGCTTTCTTT
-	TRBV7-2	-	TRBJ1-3	CASSLDAGFGNTIYF	TGTGCCAGCAGCTTAGATGCCGGGTTTGGGAACACCATATATTTT
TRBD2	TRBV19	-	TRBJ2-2	CASNNGLAEWNTGELFF	TGTGCCAGTAATAACGGACTAGCGGAGTGGAACACCGGGGAGCTGTTTTTT
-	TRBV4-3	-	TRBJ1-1	CASSQAVNTEAFF	TGCGCCAGCAGCCAAGCAGTGAACACTGAAGCTTTCTTT
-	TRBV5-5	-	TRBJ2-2	CASSLIQGDTGELFF	TGTGCCAGCAGCTTGATACAGGGTGACACCGGGGAGCTGTTTTTT
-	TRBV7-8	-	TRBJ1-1	CASSILQGNTEAFF	TGTGCCAGCAGCATCCTTCAGGGGAACACTGAAGCTTTCTTT
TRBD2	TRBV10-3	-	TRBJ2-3	CAISAASGISTDTQYF	TGTGCCATCAGTGCGGCTAGCGGAATTAGCACAGATACGCAGTATTTT
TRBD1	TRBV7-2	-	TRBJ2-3	CASRSHPGTVIRDTQYF	TGTGCCAGCAGATCACACCCCGGGACAGTGATCAGAGATACGCAGTATTTT
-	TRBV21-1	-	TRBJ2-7	CASSSRTSAYYEQYF	TGTGCCAGCAGCTCGCGGACTAGCGCGTACTACGAGCAGTACTTC